The sample holds many counts of the clone carrying this TCR beta chain. Specified time point: longitudinal time-point 2. TCRdb ran MiXCR on the 5' RACE reads and lists one entry per CDR3 protein. The sample has around 50,000 distinct CDR3 sequences; around 13% are singletons. CDR3 length equals 19 residues. Germline V gene sequence: CDR1 LGHNA, CDR2 YSLEER. With 0 bases clipped from V and 0 bases from J, the junction kept 8 bases outside the gene matches. The data belong to a study of neurological immune-mediated disorders. The sample taken for sequencing was PBMCs. The V call is TRBV4-3, the J call TRBJ2-2, with 9 bases aligning to TRBD1. This sequence was found in a male donor with HTLV-1-associated myelopathy (HAM/TSP). Here the CDR3 reads CASSQEGTGLIANTGELFF. The DNA of the CDR3 is TGCGCCAGCAGCCAAGAGGGGACAGGGTTAATCGCGAACACCGGGGAGCTGTTTTTT.